This TCR beta chain was recorded in a study of neurological immune-mediated disorders. General study points: None of the CDR3 amino acid sequences found in expanded clones was shared across subjects. This suggests that the TCR-beta repertoires were private in all groups.

There are 15 residues in the CDR3. V gave up 4 bases and J gave up 1 base; unmatched junction bases: 6. Germline CDR1 reads MGHDK; CDR2 reads SYGVNS. Over 190 million TCR-beta sequences from 15-18 subjects came out of each sequencing run. TCRdb itself ran the 5' RACE reads through MiXCR, one entry per CDR3 protein. The table lists 15,000 to 25,000 distinct CDR3 sequences, 7.5% of them singletons. For sorted libraries, the input was about 960,000 CD4+ or CD8+ T cells. This clonotype occurred many times. No antigen is known for it. The chain recombines TRBV25-1 with TRBJ1-1, with 7 nucleotides matching TRBD1. The receptor comes from a young woman with HTLV-1-associated myelopathy (HAM/TSP). The sequenced sample was CD8+ T cells from blood. CDR3 nucleotides: TGTGCCAGCAGTGTTCGAAGGGGGCGGAACACTGAAGCTTTCTTT. Protein sequence: CASSVRRGRNTEAFF.